These 30 T cell receptor beta chains originate from one sample sequenced in a study of cytomegalovirus exposure and HLA in healthy donors. A multiplex PCR was run with 60 Vbeta primers and 13 Jbeta primers. Profiled with immunoSEQ multiplex PCR; TCRdb holds only in-frame clones, not every one. The repertoire has roughly 150,000 clones, roughly 72% of them found once; the top ten carry 2.1%. The specimen sequenced was PBMCs. These receptors all stem from a man aged 35 to 55 in good health and CMV-seronegative.

This chain uses TRBV6-6 with TRBJ1-3, with D perhaps TRBD1 (6 bases). The germline V gene has CDR1 MNHNY and CDR2 SVGAGI (reference sequence). The CDR3 extends over 15 amino acids. Trimming left V 7 bases short and J 3 bases short, with 16 bases between. The CDR3 loop reads CASKEAGALGNTIYF. The CDR3 nucleotides read TGTGCCAGCAAAGAAGCAGGGGCCCTTGGAAACACCATATATTTT.

There are a few counts of this clone. The gene calls are TRBV5-4 and TRBJ1-2; D gene ambiguous. Looked up from germline, CDR1 is SGHNT and CDR2 is YYREEE (reference sequence). The V end was cut by 0 bases, the J end by 4 bases, with 10 bases between. CDR3 length equals 14 residues. CDR3 residues: CASSLAEGGYGYTF. The CDR3 DNA reads TGTGCCAGCAGCTTGGCCGAGGGAGGCTATGGCTACACCTTC.

This clone was detected a few times. The V and J genes are TRBV5-6 and TRBJ1-2; 7 nucleotides match TRBD1. The length of the CDR3 is 15 residues. V lost 2 bases, J lost 5 bases, and 9 bases stayed unmatched. CDR1 SGHDT and CDR2 YYEEEE come from the germline V gene. The CDR3 sequence: CASSFREGAGYGYTF. The CDR3, as DNA: TGTGCCAGCAGCTTCCGGGAGGGGGCAGGTTATGGCTACACCTTC. Full variable domain (remainder filled in from reference TRBV5-6 and TRBJ1-2): DAGVTQSPTHLIKTRGQQVTLRCSPKSGHDTVSWYQQALGQGPQFIFQYYEEEERQRGNFPDRFSGHQFPNYSSELNVNALLLGDSALYLCASSFREGAGYGYTFGSGTRLTVV.

V and J are TRBV5-1 and TRBJ2-2; 8 bases are shared with TRBD1. The germline V gene has CDR1 SGHRS and CDR2 YFSETQ. CDR3 length equals 17 residues. The trim removed 0 bases at V and 4 bases at J, leaving 8 bases unmatched. CDR3 loop: CASSLGTGTGGTGELFF. The DNA for the CDR3 is TGCGCCAGCAGCTTGGGGACCGGGACAGGAGGCACCGGGGAGCTGTTTTTT.

This clone has just a few counts. The rearrangement links TRBV6-1 to TRBJ2-7; D is unresolved. Trimming cost V 5 bases and J 4 bases, with 3 bases left between them. The germline gives CDR1 MNHNS, CDR2 SASEGT. The CDR3 covers 10 residues. The DNA for the CDR3 is TGTGCCAGCAGTATATACGAGCAGTACTTC. Translation: CASSIYEQYF.

V and J are TRBV10-3 and TRBJ2-7, with 11 positions matching TRBD1. The CDR3 contains 16 residues. V trimming: 5 bases; J trimming: 0 bases; junction bases outside the gene matches: 6. The germline V gene encodes CDR1 ENHRY and CDR2 SYGVKD. The CDR3 DNA sequence: TGTGCCATCAGTAGGGACAGGGGGTCGGTCTCCTACGAGCAGTACTTC. This gives the protein CAISRDRGSVSYEQYF.

The chain recombines TRBV9 with TRBJ2-1, with 9 bases matching TRBD1. The CDR3 covers 15 residues. The germline gives CDR1 SGDLS, CDR2 YYNGEE. Losses at the gene ends were 3 bases for V and 8 bases for J; bases not matched to a gene: 9. DNA of the CDR3: TGTGCCAGCAGCGCCCGGGGACAGGGTGGGGATGAGCAGTTCTTC. This codes for CASSARGQGGDEQFF. The variable domain in full, with the rest retrieved from reference TRBV9 and TRBJ2-1, is DSGVTQTPKHLITATGQRVTLRCSPRSGDLSVYWYQQSLDQGLQFLIQYYNGEERAKGNILERFSAQQFPDLHSELNLSSLELGDSALYFCASSARGQGGDEQFFGPGTRLTVL.

This clone was counted between two and nine times. The V call is TRBV7-2, the J call TRBJ2-1; 15 bases are shared with TRBD2. In germline, CDR1 is SGHTA, CDR2 FQGNSA. The CDR3 is made up of 16 amino acids. Trimming at V came to 4 bases and at J to 4 bases, leaving 2 bases not matched to a gene. The CDR3 is CASSSGLAGGYNEQFF. In nucleotides, the CDR3 is TGTGCCAGCAGCTCCGGACTAGCGGGGGGGTACAATGAGCAGTTCTTC.

This clone was counted a few times. This sequence joins TRBV11-2 and TRBJ1-6; D gene uncertain. Trimming cost V 2 bases and J 7 bases, with 15 bases left between them. This CDR3 is built from 16 residues. CDR1 and CDR2 (germline): SGHAT, FQNNGV. Here the CDR3 reads CASSLFSAIGNSPLHF. In DNA, the CDR3 is TGTGCCAGCAGCTTATTCAGCGCGATCGGCAATTCACCCCTCCACTTT. Drawing the rest from reference TRBV11-2 and TRBJ1-6, the complete variable domain is EAGVAQSPRYKIIEKRQSVAFWCNPISGHATLYWYQQILGQGPKLLIQFQNNGVVDDSQLPKDRFSAERLKGVDSTLKIQPAKLEDSAVYLCASSLFSAIGNSPLHFGNGTRLTVT.

This clone was seen only a few times. The rearrangement joins TRBV7-6 to TRBJ2-2; D not certain. Germline CDR1 reads SGHVS; CDR2 reads FNYEAQ. Trimming removed 5 bases from V and 6 bases from J, with 10 bases in between. The CDR3 is made up of 13 amino acids. CDR3 in DNA: TGTGCCAGCAGCCCTTACGGGTCCGGGGAGCTGTTTTTT. Amino acids: CASSPYGSGELFF.

This rearrangement joins TRBV5-5 to TRBJ2-1; tentative D call: TRBD1 (5 bases). CDR3 length: 15 amino acids. V dropped 2 bases and J dropped 3 bases, with 12 bases sitting between them. Looked up from germline, CDR1 is SGHKS and CDR2 is YYEKEE (reference sequence). The CDR3 region is CASSLWQGVYNEQFF. In DNA form, the CDR3 reads TGTGCCAGCAGCTTATGGCAGGGTGTCTACAATGAGCAGTTCTTC.

This clone has a handful of counts. V usage is TRBV6-1 and J usage is TRBJ2-7, with 7 nucleotides matching TRBD1. Germline V gene lookup returns CDR1 MNHNS and CDR2 SASEGT. This CDR3 contains 14 residues. V lost 2 bases, J lost 1 base, and 2 bases stayed unmatched. This chain's CDR3 is CASSEPTGSYEQYF. CDR3 nucleotide sequence: TGTGCCAGCAGTGAACCGACAGGGTCCTACGAGCAGTACTTC.

The sample holds a few counts of this clone. The chain couples TRBV18 to TRBJ1-4; no reliable D call. V dropped 8 bases and J dropped 3 bases, with 16 bases sitting between them. This CDR3 spans 15 amino acids. CDR1 KGHSH and CDR2 LQKENI come from the germline V gene. The CDR3 is CASAAAFGANEKLFF. CDR3 in DNA: TGTGCCAGCGCGGCGGCTTTCGGAGCTAATGAAAAACTGTTTTTT.

V usage is TRBV7-9 and J usage is TRBJ2-7; weak D call: TRBD1 (5 bases). V was clipped by 5 bases and J by 2 bases, with 13 bases between them. This CDR3 has 14 residues. The germline gives CDR1 SEHNR, CDR2 FQNEAQ (reference sequence). The CDR3 reads CASSPETETYEQYF. CDR3 sequence (DNA): TGTGCCAGCAGCCCCGAGACAGAAACCTACGAGCAGTACTTC.

This rearrangement joins TRBV9 to TRBJ1-5, with unresolved D. Deletions cut 3 bases from V and 0 bases from J, with 7 bases between. Looked up from germline, CDR1 is SGDLS and CDR2 is YYNGEE. The CDR3 covers 14 residues. CDR3: CASSDGLSNQPQHF. The CDR3 DNA is TGTGCCAGCAGCGATGGACTTAGCAATCAGCCCCAGCATTTT.

The CDR3 region has the DNA TGTGCCAGCAGTTTTGGTCAGGGAAACTATGGCTACACCTTC. It yields the protein CASSFGQGNYGYTF. This chain uses TRBV27 with TRBJ1-2, with D perhaps TRBD1 (5 bases). This CDR3 is 14 amino acids long. Germline V gene sequence: CDR1 MNHEY, CDR2 SMNVEV (reference sequence). V was clipped by 3 bases and J by 2 bases, with 10 bases between them.

This clone was detected only a few times. The rearrangement uses TRBV4-3 and TRBJ2-1, with D tentatively TRBD1 (5 bases). Germline lookup yields CDR1 LGHNA and CDR2 YSLEER. The CDR3 runs to 18 residues. The V end lost 0 bases, the J end lost 0 bases, and 15 bases lay between the germline ends. The CDR3 sequence: CASSQEGLDRSSYNEQFF. In DNA form, the CDR3 reads TGCGCCAGCAGCCAAGAAGGTCTCGACAGATCCTCCTACAATGAGCAGTTCTTC.

This rearrangement joins TRBV28 to TRBJ2-1; 7 bases line up with TRBD2. Germline assignment: CDR1 MDHEN and CDR2 SYDVKM. The CDR3 is 15 residues long. Losses at the gene ends were 6 bases for V and 10 bases for J; bases not matched to a gene: 15. The CDR3 region is CASRRSPGGPGEQFF. CDR3 DNA: TGTGCCAGCAGACGATCCCCGGGGGGTCCCGGGGAGCAGTTCTTC.

The chain links TRBV7-2 to TRBJ2-7; D may be TRBD1 (6 bases). Trimming removed 5 bases at V and 0 bases at J, with 14 bases between. The CDR3 spans 15 residues. CDR1 is SGHTA and CDR2 is FQGNSA in the germline V gene. CDR3 DNA: TGTGCCAGCAGCCCTGGGACATATAGCTCCTACGAGCAGTACTTC. Protein: CASSPGTYSSYEQYF.

In its sample, this clone was seen a few times. The chain carries TRBV2 and TRBJ2-5; perhaps TRBD2 as D (5 bases). Trimming shortened V by 7 bases and J by 3 bases, and 12 bases separated the two germline ends. The CDR3 is 13 residues long. Germline V gene data show CDR1 as SNHLY and CDR2 as FYNNEI. Here the CDR3 DNA reads TGTGCCAGCACTCGGACTGTAGAAGAGACCCAGTACTTC. This encodes CASTRTVEETQYF.

This sequence joins TRBV5-6 and TRBJ2-1; 7 bases map to TRBD1. V dropped 2 bases and J dropped 0; count of bases not matched to a gene: 11. The CDR3 runs 18 residues. Per germline, CDR1 SGHDT and CDR2 YYEEEE. The CDR3 here is CASSLFGTVFSSYNEQFF. DNA for the CDR3: TGTGCCAGCAGCTTATTCGGGACAGTTTTTAGCTCCTACAATGAGCAGTTCTTC.

The chain is built from TRBV10-3 and TRBJ1-1; no clear D gene. Trimming took 6 bases from V and 2 from J, leaving 4 bases between them. Germline loops: CDR1 ENHRY, CDR2 SYGVKD. This CDR3 is built from 11 residues. The DNA for the CDR3 is TGTGCCATCAGCCTTAACACTGAAGCTTTCTTT. Translation: CAISLNTEAFF.

V and J are TRBV19 and TRBJ2-3; the D gene is possibly TRBD2 (5 bases). From germline, CDR1 is LNHDA and CDR2 SQIVND (reference sequence). V lost 3 bases and J 4 bases, leaving 8 bases between the germline ends. The CDR3 runs 13 residues. The DNA for the CDR3 is TGTGCCAGTAGTATCGGTAGCGCAGATACGCAGTATTTT. This translates into CASSIGSADTQYF.

This rearrangement joins TRBV5-6 to TRBJ2-1; 7 bases match TRBD1. Germline V gene sequence: CDR1 SGHDT, CDR2 YYEEEE. J was trimmed by 1 base and V by 0 bases; bases with no gene match: 10. This CDR3 has 18 residues. The CDR3 is CASSLAWDRRKSYNEQFF. In DNA, the CDR3 is TGTGCCAGCAGCTTGGCCTGGGACAGAAGAAAATCCTACAATGAGCAGTTCTTC.

The V and J genes are TRBV5-1 and TRBJ1-5; D gene uncertain. The CDR3 spans 14 residues. The V and J ends lost 3 bases and 6 bases respectively, with 13 bases between them. CDR1 is SGHRS, CDR2 YFSETQ, per germline. This CDR3 is CASSSGGEGQPQHF. In nucleotides, the CDR3 is TGCGCCAGCAGCTCAGGAGGCGAGGGTCAGCCCCAGCATTTT.

The chain has TRBV19 and TRBJ2-1, with a weak D call TRBD2 (6 bases). The CDR3 runs to 15 residues. The V end was cut by 2 bases, the J end by 4 bases, with 12 bases between. The germline CDR1 and CDR2 sequences are LNHDA and SQIVND (reference sequence). CDR3 amino acids: CASSILEGSYNEQFF. CDR3 DNA sequence: TGTGCCAGTAGTATACTGGAGGGTTCGTACAATGAGCAGTTCTTC. The whole variable domain, remainder taken from reference TRBV19 and TRBJ2-1, is DGGITQSPKYLFRKEGQNVTLSCEQNLNHDAMYWYRQDPGQGLRLIYYSQIVNDFQKGDIAEGYSVSREKKESFPLTVTSAQKNPTAFYLCASSILEGSYNEQFFGPGTRLTVL.

This clone was observed a handful of times. V gene TRBV5-1 combines with J gene TRBJ2-3, with D unclear. The V gene lost 0 bases and the J gene lost 1 base, with 6 bases spanning the gap. The germline gives CDR1 SGHRS, CDR2 YFSETQ. The CDR3 is 14 residues long. Here the CDR3 DNA reads TGCGCCAGCAGCTTGGTGGCAGGCACAGATACGCAGTATTTT. It yields the protein CASSLVAGTDTQYF.

J is TRBJ2-7 and V is TRBV6-5, with 8 bases identical to TRBD1. Germline-derived CDR1 and CDR2 are MNHEY and SVGAGI. This CDR3 is 14 amino acids long. J lost 7 bases, V lost 4 bases, and 9 bases had no gene match. CDR3: CASSLVQGAREQYF. CDR3 nucleotide sequence: TGTGCCAGCAGTTTGGTGCAGGGGGCACGGGAGCAGTACTTC.

V is TRBV10-2 and J is TRBJ2-1, with 9 nucleotides matching TRBD2. V dropped 11 bases and J dropped 0; count of bases not matched to a gene: 2. Germline V gene sequence: CDR1 WSHSY, CDR2 SAAADI. This CDR3 has 13 amino acids. CDR3 nucleotide sequence: TGCGCCCATAGCGGGAGCTCCTACAATGAGCAGTTCTTC. Translated: CAHSGSSYNEQFF.

J is TRBJ2-5 and V is TRBV5-1, with no clear D. The CDR3 spans 14 residues. Germline values: CDR1 SGHRS, CDR2 YFSETQ. The V and J ends lost 0 bases and 5 bases respectively, with 11 bases between them. The CDR3 DNA follows: TGCGCCAGCAGCTTGGCCGGGTACCGGGAGACCCAGTACTTC. It codes for CASSLAGYRETQYF.